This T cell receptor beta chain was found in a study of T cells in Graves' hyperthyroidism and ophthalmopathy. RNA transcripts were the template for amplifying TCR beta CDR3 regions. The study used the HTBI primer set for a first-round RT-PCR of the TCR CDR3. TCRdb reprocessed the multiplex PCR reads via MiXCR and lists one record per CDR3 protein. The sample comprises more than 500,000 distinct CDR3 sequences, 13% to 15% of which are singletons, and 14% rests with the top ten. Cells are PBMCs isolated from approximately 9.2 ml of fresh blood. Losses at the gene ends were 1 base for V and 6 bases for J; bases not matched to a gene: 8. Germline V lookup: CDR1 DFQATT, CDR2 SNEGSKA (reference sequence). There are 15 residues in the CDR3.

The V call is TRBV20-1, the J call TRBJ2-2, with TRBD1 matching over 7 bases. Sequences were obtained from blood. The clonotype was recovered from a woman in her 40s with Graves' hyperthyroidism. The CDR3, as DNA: TGCAGTGCTAGAGGAACAGGGGAGCGCGCCGGGGAGCTGTTTTTT. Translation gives CSARGTGERAGELFF.